The rows below give T cell receptor beta chains drawn from one sample of a study of shared clonotypes between healthy human individuals. Assay used: immunoSEQ multiplex PCR; TCRdb lists only in-frame clones, some missing. The sample includes fewer than 550,000 clones, roughly 79% of them seen just once. The sequenced sample consisted of PBMCs. These receptors were collected from a middle-aged woman in good health. Some clones in this sample may be carry-over from other donors' samples. Each CDR3 is given with its conserved first and last residue. Each record gives: D gene, J gene, clone size, CDR3 length, V gene, CDR3 DNA, CDR3 protein. A D gene is named only where the DNA matches it firmly. For some rows the clone size is stated as once, few or many, or as a class when expanded; others skip it.

D gene: TRBD1; J gene: TRBJ1-2; clone size: -; CDR3 length: 15; V gene: TRBV7-2; CDR3 DNA: TGTGCCAGCAGCCTCAGGACAGGGACGCCGTATGGCTACACCTTC; CDR3 protein: CASSLRTGTPYGYTF
D gene: TRBD1; J gene: TRBJ2-7; clone size: -; CDR3 length: 16; V gene: TRBV4-1; CDR3 DNA: TGCGCCAGCAGCCCTTGGCCGAGGGACAGAGGCTACGAGCAGTACTTC; CDR3 protein: CASSPWPRDRGYEQYF
D gene: TRBD1; J gene: TRBJ2-6; clone size: -; CDR3 length: 18; V gene: TRBV28; CDR3 DNA: TGTGCCAGCAGTTTAAGGACAGGTCGACGCTCTGGGGCCAACGTCCTGACTTTC; CDR3 protein: CASSLRTGRRSGANVLTF
D gene: -; J gene: TRBJ2-3; clone size: -; CDR3 length: 12; V gene: TRBV7-2; CDR3 DNA: TGTGCCAGCAGCCTAGTCTCGACAACGCAGTATTTT; CDR3 protein: CASSLVSTTQYF
D gene: -; J gene: TRBJ2-1; clone size: -; CDR3 length: 15; V gene: TRBV6-5; CDR3 DNA: TGTGCCAGCAGTTACCAAGTTCACTCCTACAATGAGCAGTTCTTC; CDR3 protein: CASSYQVHSYNEQFF
D gene: -; J gene: TRBJ2-7; clone size: -; CDR3 length: 14; V gene: TRBV9; CDR3 DNA: TGTGCCAGCAGCCAAGGACACGCGCTCTACGAGCAGTACTTC; CDR3 protein: CASSQGHALYEQYF
D gene: -; J gene: TRBJ1-4; clone size: -; CDR3 length: 16; V gene: TRBV4-3; CDR3 DNA: TGCGCCAGCAGCCGGGAGGCAGGGTGGGGGCGTGAAAAACTGTTTTTT; CDR3 protein: CASSREAGWGREKLFF
D gene: -; J gene: TRBJ1-3; clone size: -; CDR3 length: 14; V gene: TRBV27; CDR3 DNA: TGTGCCAGCAGTCCGGGGGTCTCTGGAAACACCATATATTTT; CDR3 protein: CASSPGVSGNTIYF
D gene: -; J gene: TRBJ2-2; clone size: -; CDR3 length: 12; V gene: TRBV27; CDR3 DNA: TGTGCCAGCAGAAAGGGCACCGGGGAGCTGTTTTTT; CDR3 protein: CASRKGTGELFF
D gene: TRBD2; J gene: TRBJ2-1; clone size: -; CDR3 length: 20; V gene: TRBV18; CDR3 DNA: TGTGCCAGCTCACCAAAAGGCCTAGCGGGAGGGCAGGGGACTCGGAATGAGCAGTTCTTC; CDR3 protein: CASSPKGLAGGQGTRNEQFF
D gene: TRBD2; J gene: TRBJ2-1; clone size: -; CDR3 length: 15; V gene: TRBV6-5; CDR3 DNA: TGTGCCAGCAGTACACCCCTTTCAGGGAGGGATGAGCAGTTCTTC; CDR3 protein: CASSTPLSGRDEQFF
D gene: TRBD1; J gene: TRBJ1-1; clone size: few; CDR3 length: 14; V gene: TRBV5-1; CDR3 DNA: TGCGCCAGCAGCTTAAACAGGGGGCTCACTGAAGCTTTCTTT; CDR3 protein: CASSLNRGLTEAFF
D gene: -; J gene: TRBJ1-5; clone size: -; CDR3 length: 16; V gene: TRBV28; CDR3 DNA: TGTGCCAGCACCATCACCGTGGGGGATAGCAATCAGCCCCAGCATTTT; CDR3 protein: CASTITVGDSNQPQHF
D gene: TRBD2; J gene: TRBJ2-1; clone size: -; CDR3 length: 13; V gene: TRBV7-9; CDR3 DNA: TGTGCCAGCAGCTTAGATGTTGCGGGAGAGGCGTTCTTC; CDR3 protein: CASSLDVAGEAFF
D gene: TRBD2; J gene: TRBJ2-3; clone size: -; CDR3 length: 16; V gene: TRBV19; CDR3 DNA: TGTGCCAGTAGTGCCCGGACTAGCGGAAGCACAGATACGCAGTATTTT; CDR3 protein: CASSARTSGSTDTQYF
D gene: -; J gene: TRBJ1-1; clone size: -; CDR3 length: 14; V gene: TRBV7-9; CDR3 DNA: TGTGCCAGCAGCTTAGGCGGCCTAAACACTGAAGCTTTCTTT; CDR3 protein: CASSLGGLNTEAFF
D gene: -; J gene: TRBJ1-1; clone size: -; CDR3 length: 15; V gene: TRBV4-2; CDR3 DNA: TGTGCCAGCAGCCAAGAATTTGGGGGGAACACTGAAGCTTTCTTT; CDR3 protein: CASSQEFGGNTEAFF
D gene: -; J gene: TRBJ1-1; clone size: -; CDR3 length: 14; V gene: TRBV5-1; CDR3 DNA: TGCGCCAGCAGCTTAGAGACAACGGGCACTGAAGCTTTCTTT; CDR3 protein: CASSLETTGTEAFF
D gene: -; J gene: TRBJ2-6; clone size: few; CDR3 length: 14; V gene: TRBV27; CDR3 DNA: TGTGCCAGCAGTTTACACTCTGGGGCCAACGTCCTGACTTTC; CDR3 protein: CASSLHSGANVLTF
D gene: -; J gene: TRBJ2-1; clone size: -; CDR3 length: 15; V gene: TRBV7-2; CDR3 DNA: TGTGCCAGCAGCTCCTCGTGGGGGTCCTACAATGAGCAGTTCTTC; CDR3 protein: CASSSSWGSYNEQFF
D gene: -; J gene: TRBJ2-5; clone size: few; CDR3 length: 14; V gene: TRBV5-4; CDR3 DNA: TGTGCCAGCACCTTGGGCAGGGGCGGAGAGACCCAGTACTTC; CDR3 protein: CASTLGRGGETQYF
D gene: TRBD2; J gene: TRBJ2-1; clone size: -; CDR3 length: 15; V gene: TRBV4-1; CDR3 DNA: TGCGCCAGCAGCAGGGGACTAGCGGGATACAATGAGCAGTTCTTC; CDR3 protein: CASSRGLAGYNEQFF
D gene: TRBD1; J gene: TRBJ1-5; clone size: -; CDR3 length: 16; V gene: TRBV7-2; CDR3 DNA: TGTGCCAGCAGCTTAGGTCCGGGACAGCCTAATCAGCCCCAGCATTTT; CDR3 protein: CASSLGPGQPNQPQHF
D gene: -; J gene: TRBJ2-7; clone size: -; CDR3 length: 15; V gene: TRBV21-1; CDR3 DNA: TGTGCCAGCAATCCGGGACTAGCGGGGACCTACGAGCAGTACTTC; CDR3 protein: CASNPGLAGTYEQYF
D gene: -; J gene: TRBJ2-1; clone size: -; CDR3 length: 14; V gene: TRBV12-5; CDR3 DNA: TGTGCTAGTGTCATGGACAGCGGTCGAAGGGAGCAGTTCTTC; CDR3 protein: CASVMDSGRREQFF
D gene: -; J gene: TRBJ2-5; clone size: -; CDR3 length: 13; V gene: TRBV5-4; CDR3 DNA: TGTGCCAGCAGCTCCACTAACCTCGGGGTTCCGGACTTC; CDR3 protein: CASSSTNLGVPDF
D gene: -; J gene: TRBJ2-5; clone size: many; CDR3 length: 16; V gene: TRBV6-6; CDR3 DNA: TGTGCCAGCAGTTACGGGGCGGTTAGGGGTCAAGAGACCCAGTACTTC; CDR3 protein: CASSYGAVRGQETQYF
D gene: TRBD2; J gene: TRBJ2-1; clone size: -; CDR3 length: 15; V gene: TRBV9; CDR3 DNA: TGTGCCAGCAGCGCCCGGACTAGCGGGGTCAATGAGCAGTTCTTC; CDR3 protein: CASSARTSGVNEQFF
D gene: TRBD2; J gene: TRBJ2-1; clone size: -; CDR3 length: 13; V gene: TRBV6-1; CDR3 DNA: TGTGCCAGCAGGGTAGCCGGGGGGGGTGAGCAGTTCTTC; CDR3 protein: CASRVAGGGEQFF
D gene: -; J gene: TRBJ1-6; clone size: -; CDR3 length: 14; V gene: TRBV7-2; CDR3 DNA: TGTGCCAGCAGCCGAGACGGCTATAATTCACCCCTCCACTTT; CDR3 protein: CASSRDGYNSPLHF
D gene: -; J gene: TRBJ1-2; clone size: -; CDR3 length: 14; V gene: TRBV7-2; CDR3 DNA: TGTGCCAGCAGCTTGACAGCAGCTAACTATGGCTACACCTTC; CDR3 protein: CASSLTAANYGYTF
D gene: -; J gene: TRBJ2-5; clone size: many; CDR3 length: 12; V gene: TRBV6-6; CDR3 DNA: TGTGCCAGCGGTATGGTGGGGGAGACCCAGTACTTC; CDR3 protein: CASGMVGETQYF
D gene: TRBD1; J gene: TRBJ1-5; clone size: -; CDR3 length: 16; V gene: TRBV6-6; CDR3 DNA: TGTGCCAGCAGTCCCAGGACAGGTAATAGCAATCAGCCCCAGCATTTT; CDR3 protein: CASSPRTGNSNQPQHF
D gene: -; J gene: TRBJ2-7; clone size: -; CDR3 length: 14; V gene: TRBV28; CDR3 DNA: TGTGCCAGCAGTTTAACCGGGAGTAACTACGAGCAGTACTTC; CDR3 protein: CASSLTGSNYEQYF
D gene: -; J gene: TRBJ2-7; clone size: -; CDR3 length: 14; V gene: TRBV5-6; CDR3 DNA: TGTGCCAGCAGCCTACGGGACTCAGCCTACGAGCAGTACTTC; CDR3 protein: CASSLRDSAYEQYF
D gene: TRBD1; J gene: TRBJ1-5; clone size: -; CDR3 length: 15; V gene: TRBV6-1; CDR3 DNA: TGTGCCAGCAGGGGGGGACAGGGGAGCAATCAGCCCCAGCATTTT; CDR3 protein: CASRGGQGSNQPQHF
D gene: TRBD2; J gene: TRBJ2-7; clone size: few; CDR3 length: 14; V gene: TRBV5-1; CDR3 DNA: TGCGCCAGCAGCGTCCCGTCTAGCGGATACGAGCAGTACTTC; CDR3 protein: CASSVPSSGYEQYF
D gene: -; J gene: TRBJ2-1; clone size: -; CDR3 length: 16; V gene: TRBV27; CDR3 DNA: TGTGCCAGCAGGGTCAGGGAGGTAGCGAGATACAATGAGCAGTTCTTC; CDR3 protein: CASRVREVARYNEQFF
D gene: -; J gene: TRBJ1-1; clone size: -; CDR3 length: 13; V gene: TRBV7-2; CDR3 DNA: TGTGCCAGCAGCACGTTTCCGGGAAATGAAGCTTTCTTT; CDR3 protein: CASSTFPGNEAFF
D gene: -; J gene: TRBJ2-3; clone size: -; CDR3 length: 13; V gene: TRBV13; CDR3 DNA: TGTGCCAGCAGCTTAGGCGGGACAGATACGCAGTATTTT; CDR3 protein: CASSLGGTDTQYF
D gene: -; J gene: TRBJ2-1; clone size: -; CDR3 length: 17; V gene: TRBV28; CDR3 DNA: TGTGCCAGCAGTGGCAGGGCCTACTTATACTCCTACAATGAGCAGTTCTTC; CDR3 protein: CASSGRAYLYSYNEQFF
D gene: TRBD1; J gene: TRBJ2-4; clone size: -; CDR3 length: 16; V gene: TRBV7-2; CDR3 DNA: TGTGCCAGCAGCTTGACAGGGTCGTGGGCCAAAAACATTCAGTACTTC; CDR3 protein: CASSLTGSWAKNIQYF
D gene: -; J gene: TRBJ2-1; clone size: -; CDR3 length: 14; V gene: TRBV9; CDR3 DNA: TGTGCCAGCAGCGTAGCCGGAAGCGTAAATGAGCAGTTCTTC; CDR3 protein: CASSVAGSVNEQFF
D gene: TRBD1; J gene: TRBJ2-3; clone size: -; CDR3 length: 15; V gene: TRBV5-5; CDR3 DNA: TGTGCCAGCAGCTTGGCCGGCAAGGGGGCGGATACGCAGTATTTT; CDR3 protein: CASSLAGKGADTQYF
D gene: -; J gene: TRBJ1-3; clone size: -; CDR3 length: 13; V gene: TRBV5-1; CDR3 DNA: TGCGCCAGCAGCTCAGGGGCTGGAAACACCATATATTTT; CDR3 protein: CASSSGAGNTIYF
D gene: -; J gene: TRBJ2-7; clone size: -; CDR3 length: 14; V gene: TRBV15; CDR3 DNA: TGTGCCACCAGCAGAGATAACCAAGCCTACGAGCAGTACTTC; CDR3 protein: CATSRDNQAYEQYF
D gene: -; J gene: TRBJ1-4; clone size: -; CDR3 length: 14; V gene: TRBV19; CDR3 DNA: TGTGCCAGCCATCGGGACCGCAATAATGAAAAACTGTTTTTT; CDR3 protein: CASHRDRNNEKLFF
D gene: -; J gene: TRBJ1-1; clone size: -; CDR3 length: 14; V gene: TRBV15; CDR3 DNA: TGTGCCACCAGCAGAGTGGGACAGAACACTGAAGCTTTCTTT; CDR3 protein: CATSRVGQNTEAFF
D gene: TRBD2; J gene: TRBJ2-1; clone size: once; CDR3 length: 16; V gene: TRBV29-1; CDR3 DNA: TGCAGCGTTGGGGGGACCGTCAGCGGGAGTGGGAATGAGCAGTTCTTC; CDR3 protein: CSVGGTVSGSGNEQFF
D gene: -; J gene: TRBJ1-4; clone size: -; CDR3 length: 14; V gene: TRBV4-1; CDR3 DNA: TGCGCCAGCAGCCAAGTGGGCCGAGCGGAAAAACTGTTTTTT; CDR3 protein: CASSQVGRAEKLFF